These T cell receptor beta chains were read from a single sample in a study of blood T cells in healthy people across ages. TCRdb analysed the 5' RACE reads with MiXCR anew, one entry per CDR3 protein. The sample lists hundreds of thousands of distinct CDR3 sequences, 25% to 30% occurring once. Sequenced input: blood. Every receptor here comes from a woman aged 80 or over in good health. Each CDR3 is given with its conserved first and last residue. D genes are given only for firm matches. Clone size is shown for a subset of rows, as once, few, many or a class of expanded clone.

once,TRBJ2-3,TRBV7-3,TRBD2,CASSPTSGRITDTQYF,TGTGCCAGCAGCCCTACTAGCGGGAGGATCACAGATACGCAGTATTTT
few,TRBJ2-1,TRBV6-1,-,CASSVPASRNYNEQFF,TGTGCCAGCAGTGTCCCGGCTTCAAGGAACTACAATGAGCAGTTCTTC
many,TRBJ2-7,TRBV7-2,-,CASSSAGKAYEQYF,TGTGCCAGCAGCAGCGCCGGGAAGGCCTACGAGCAGTACTTC
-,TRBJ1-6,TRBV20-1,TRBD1,CSATIRQGNNSPLHF,TGCAGTGCTACTATTCGACAGGGTAACAATTCACCCCTCCACTTT
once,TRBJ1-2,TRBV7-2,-,CASSLLPFGGHPYGYTF,TGTGCCAGCAGCTTACTACCGTTCGGGGGACACCCCTATGGCTACACCTTC
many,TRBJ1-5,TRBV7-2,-,CASSRVRDQPQHF,TGTGCCAGCAGCCGAGTAAGGGATCAGCCCCAGCATTTT
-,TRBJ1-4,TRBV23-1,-,CASSQRTQSAFLGDSLFF,TGCGCCAGCAGTCAAAGGACTCAAAGCGCCTTTTTGGGAGATAGCCTGTTTTTT
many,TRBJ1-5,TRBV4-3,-,CASSPDTGGGQPQHF,TGCGCCAGCAGCCCGGACACGGGCGGAGGTCAGCCCCAGCATTTT
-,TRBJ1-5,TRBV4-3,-,CASGQDHGRGNQPQHF,TGCGCCAGCGGCCAAGATCACGGGAGAGGCAATCAGCCCCAGCATTTT
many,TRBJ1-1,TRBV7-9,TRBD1,CASSTWTGTPEAFF,TGTGCCAGCAGCACCTGGACAGGGACACCTGAAGCTTTCTTT
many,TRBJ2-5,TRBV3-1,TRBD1,CASSQSTGGETQYF,TGTGCCAGCAGCCAAAGCACAGGGGGAGAGACCCAGTACTTC
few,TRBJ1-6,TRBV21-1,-,CASSKPRQGGESPLHF,TGTGCCAGCAGCAAGCCTCGACAGGGAGGGGAATCACCCCTCCACTTT
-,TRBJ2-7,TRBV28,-,CASSSVRESEQYF,TGTGCCAGCAGTTCCGTCAGGGAATCCGAGCAGTACTTC
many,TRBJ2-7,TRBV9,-,CASSVDPGNYEQYF,TGTGCCAGCAGCGTAGACCCAGGGAACTACGAGCAGTACTTC
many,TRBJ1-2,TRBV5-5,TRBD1,CASSLPGQANYGYTF,TGTGCCAGCAGCCTCCCGGGACAGGCGAACTATGGCTACACCTTC
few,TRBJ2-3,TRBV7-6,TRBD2,CASSRRGGRGRTDTQYF,TGTGCCAGCAGCCGCCGGGGGGGGCGGGGGAGGACAGATACGCAGTATTTT
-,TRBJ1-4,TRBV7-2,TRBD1,CASSLSVGTGNEKLFF,TGTGCCAGCAGCTTAAGCGTGGGGACAGGAAATGAAAAACTGTTTTTT
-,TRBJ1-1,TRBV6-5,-,CASKTDRGKNTEAFF,TGTGCCAGCAAAACTGATCGGGGGAAGAACACTGAAGCTTTCTTT
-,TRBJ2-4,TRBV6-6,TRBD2,CASSPTSGGALEQYF,TGTGCCAGCAGTCCGACTAGCGGGGGGGCTTTGGAGCAGTACTTC
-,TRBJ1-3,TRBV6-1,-,CASRNRGLSSGNTIYF,TGTGCCAGCAGGAACCGGGGCCTCTCCTCTGGAAACACCATATATTTT
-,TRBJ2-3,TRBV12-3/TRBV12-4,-,CASSLQPYTQYF,TGTGCCAGCAGTTTACAGCCATATACGCAGTATTTT
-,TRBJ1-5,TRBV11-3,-,CASNSEAGQPQHF,TGTGCCAGCAACTCAGAGGCTGGTCAGCCCCAGCATTTT
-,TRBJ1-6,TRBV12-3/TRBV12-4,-,CASSLARDGDSPLHF,TGTGCCAGCAGTTTAGCCCGGGACGGCGATTCACCCCTCCACTTT
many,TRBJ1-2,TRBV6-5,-,CASSYGQGGYTF,TGTGCCAGCAGTTACGGCCAGGGAGGCTACACCTTC
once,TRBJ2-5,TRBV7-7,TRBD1,CASSSGTEGVWYQETQYF,TGTGCCAGCAGCTCCGGGACAGAGGGCGTCTGGTACCAAGAGACCCAGTACTTC
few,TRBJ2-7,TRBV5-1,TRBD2,CASSERTSGGQTYF,TGCGCCAGCAGCGAGCGGACTAGCGGGGGGCAGACGTACTTC
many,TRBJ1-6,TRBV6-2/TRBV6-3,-,CASRRTGTYNSPLHF,TGTGCCAGCAGACGAACAGGAACCTATAATTCACCCCTCCACTTT
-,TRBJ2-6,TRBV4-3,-,CASSQDDRTSGANVLTF,TGCGCCAGCAGCCAAGATGACAGGACCTCTGGGGCCAACGTCCTGACTTTC